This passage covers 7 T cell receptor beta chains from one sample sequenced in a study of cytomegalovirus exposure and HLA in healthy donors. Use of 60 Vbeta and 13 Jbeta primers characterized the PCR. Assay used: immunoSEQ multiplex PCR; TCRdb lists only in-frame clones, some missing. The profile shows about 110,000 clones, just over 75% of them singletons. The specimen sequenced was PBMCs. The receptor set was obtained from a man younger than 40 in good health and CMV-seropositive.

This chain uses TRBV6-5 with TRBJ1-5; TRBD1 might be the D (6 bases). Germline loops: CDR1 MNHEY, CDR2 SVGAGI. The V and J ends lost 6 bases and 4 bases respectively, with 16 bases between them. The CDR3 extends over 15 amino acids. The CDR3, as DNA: TGTGCCAGCAGGAGGGGGAACGGACCGAATCAGCCCCAGCATTTT. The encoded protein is CASRRGNGPNQPQHF.

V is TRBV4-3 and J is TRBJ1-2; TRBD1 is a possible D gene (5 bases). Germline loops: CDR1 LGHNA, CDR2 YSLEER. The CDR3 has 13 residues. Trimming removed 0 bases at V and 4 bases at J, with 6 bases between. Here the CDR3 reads CASSQDGAYGYTF. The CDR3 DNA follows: TGCGCCAGCAGCCAAGATGGGGCCTATGGCTACACCTTC.

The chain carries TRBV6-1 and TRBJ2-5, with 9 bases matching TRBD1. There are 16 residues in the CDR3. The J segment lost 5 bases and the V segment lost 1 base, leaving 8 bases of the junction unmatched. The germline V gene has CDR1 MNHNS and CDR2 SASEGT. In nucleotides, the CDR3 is TGTGCCAGCAGTGAAGGATACAGGGGGCCGGGGGAGACCCAGTACTTC. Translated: CASSEGYRGPGETQYF.

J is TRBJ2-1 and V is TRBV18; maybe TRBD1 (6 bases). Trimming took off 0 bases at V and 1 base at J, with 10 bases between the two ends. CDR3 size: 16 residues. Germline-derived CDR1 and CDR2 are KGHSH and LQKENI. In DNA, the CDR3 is TGTGCCAGCTCACCACCGTCAAGGGGGTCCTACAATGAGCAGTTCTTC. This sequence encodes CASSPPSRGSYNEQFF.

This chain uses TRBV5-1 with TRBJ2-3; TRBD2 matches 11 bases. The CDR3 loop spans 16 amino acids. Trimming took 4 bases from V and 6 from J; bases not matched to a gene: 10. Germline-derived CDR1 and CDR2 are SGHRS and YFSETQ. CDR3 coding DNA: TGCGCCAGCAGCGCTGGCATAGCGGGGGGGCCTGATACGCAGTATTTT. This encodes CASSAGIAGGPDTQYF.

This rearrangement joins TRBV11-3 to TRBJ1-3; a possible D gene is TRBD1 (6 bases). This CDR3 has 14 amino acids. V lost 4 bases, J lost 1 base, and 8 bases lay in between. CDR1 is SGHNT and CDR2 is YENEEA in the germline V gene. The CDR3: CASSSGDSGNTIYF. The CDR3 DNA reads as TGTGCCAGCAGCTCAGGGGATTCTGGAAACACCATATATTTT. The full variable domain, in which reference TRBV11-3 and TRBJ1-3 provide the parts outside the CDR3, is EAGVVQSPRYKIIEKKQPVAFWCNPISGHNTLYWYLQNLGQGPELLIRYENEEAVDDSQLPKDRFSAERLKGVDSTLKIQPAELGDSAVYLCASSSGDSGNTIYFGEGSWLTVV.

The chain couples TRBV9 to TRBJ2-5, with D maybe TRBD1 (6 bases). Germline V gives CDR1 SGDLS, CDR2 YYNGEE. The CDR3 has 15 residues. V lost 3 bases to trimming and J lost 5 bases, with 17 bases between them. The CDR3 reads CASSAFEGVRETQYF. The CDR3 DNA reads TGTGCCAGCAGCGCCTTCGAGGGGGTCCGGGAGACCCAGTACTTC.